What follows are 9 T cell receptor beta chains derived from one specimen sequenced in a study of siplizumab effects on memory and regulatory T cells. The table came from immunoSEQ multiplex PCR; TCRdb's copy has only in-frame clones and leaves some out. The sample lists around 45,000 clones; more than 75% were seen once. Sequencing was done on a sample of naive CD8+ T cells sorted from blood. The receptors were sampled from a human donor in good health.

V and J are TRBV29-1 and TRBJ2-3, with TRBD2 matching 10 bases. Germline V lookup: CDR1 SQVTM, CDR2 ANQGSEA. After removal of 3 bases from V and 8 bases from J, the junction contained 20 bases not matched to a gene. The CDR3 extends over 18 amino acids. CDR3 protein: CSVEEPPGLAQREGTQYF. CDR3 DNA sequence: TGCAGCGTTGAGGAACCTCCGGGACTAGCCCAGCGGGAGGGTACGCAGTATTTT.

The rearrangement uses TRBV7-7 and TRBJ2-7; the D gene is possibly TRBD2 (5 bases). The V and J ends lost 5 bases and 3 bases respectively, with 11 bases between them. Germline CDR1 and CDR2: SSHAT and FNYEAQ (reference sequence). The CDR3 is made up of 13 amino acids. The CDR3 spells CASSPRAGYEQYF. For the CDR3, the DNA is TGTGCCAGCAGCCCTCGGGCGGGCTACGAGCAGTACTTC.

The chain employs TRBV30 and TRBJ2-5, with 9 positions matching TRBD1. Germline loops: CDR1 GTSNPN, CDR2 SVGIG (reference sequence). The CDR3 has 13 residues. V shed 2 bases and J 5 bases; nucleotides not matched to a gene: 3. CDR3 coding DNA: TGTGCCTGGAGTCTCGACAGGGGGGAGACCCAGTACTTC. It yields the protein CAWSLDRGETQYF.

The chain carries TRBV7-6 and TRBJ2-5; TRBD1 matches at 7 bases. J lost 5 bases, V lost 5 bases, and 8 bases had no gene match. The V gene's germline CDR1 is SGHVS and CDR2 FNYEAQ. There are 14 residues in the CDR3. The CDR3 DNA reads TGTGCCAGCAGCCCGGACAGGATGGTCGAGACCCAGTACTTC. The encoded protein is CASSPDRMVETQYF. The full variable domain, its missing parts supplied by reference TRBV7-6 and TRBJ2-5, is GAGVSQSPRYKVTKRGQDVALRCDPISGHVSLYWYRQALGQGPEFLTYFNYEAQQDKSGLPNDRFSAERPEGSISTLTIQRTEQRDSAMYRCASSPDRMVETQYFGPGTRLLVL.

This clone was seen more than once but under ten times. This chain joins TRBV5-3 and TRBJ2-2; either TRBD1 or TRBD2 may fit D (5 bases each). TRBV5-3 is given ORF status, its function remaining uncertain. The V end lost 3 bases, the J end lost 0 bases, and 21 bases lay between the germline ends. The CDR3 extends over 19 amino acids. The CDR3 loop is CARSSGRGRIPPNTGELFF. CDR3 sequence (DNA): TGTGCCAGAAGCTCCGGCCGGGGACGGATCCCCCCGAACACCGGGGAGCTGTTTTTT.

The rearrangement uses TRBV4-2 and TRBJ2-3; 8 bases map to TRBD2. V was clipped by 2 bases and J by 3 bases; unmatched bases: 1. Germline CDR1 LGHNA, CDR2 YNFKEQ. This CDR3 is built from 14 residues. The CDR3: CASSQLAGTDTQYF. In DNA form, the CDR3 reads TGTGCCAGCAGCCAACTAGCGGGTACAGATACGCAGTATTTT.

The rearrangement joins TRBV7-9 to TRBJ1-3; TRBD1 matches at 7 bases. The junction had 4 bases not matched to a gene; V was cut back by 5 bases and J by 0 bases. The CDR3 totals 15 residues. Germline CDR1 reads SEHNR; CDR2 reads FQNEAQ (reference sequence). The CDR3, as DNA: TGTGCCAGCAGCAACACAGGGGTCTCTGGAAACACCATATATTTT. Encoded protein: CASSNTGVSGNTIYF.

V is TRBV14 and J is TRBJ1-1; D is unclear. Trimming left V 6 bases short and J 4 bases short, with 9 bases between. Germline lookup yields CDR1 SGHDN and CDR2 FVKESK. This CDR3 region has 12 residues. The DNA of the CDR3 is TGTGCCAGCAGTCACGTGGCCACTGAAGCTTTCTTT. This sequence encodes CASSHVATEAFF.

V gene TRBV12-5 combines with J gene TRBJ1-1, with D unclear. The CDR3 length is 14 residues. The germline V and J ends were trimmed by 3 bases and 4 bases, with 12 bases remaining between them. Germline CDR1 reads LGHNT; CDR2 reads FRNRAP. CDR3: CASGFFEFITEAFF. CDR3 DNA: TGTGCTAGTGGTTTTTTTGAGTTTATCACTGAAGCTTTCTTT.